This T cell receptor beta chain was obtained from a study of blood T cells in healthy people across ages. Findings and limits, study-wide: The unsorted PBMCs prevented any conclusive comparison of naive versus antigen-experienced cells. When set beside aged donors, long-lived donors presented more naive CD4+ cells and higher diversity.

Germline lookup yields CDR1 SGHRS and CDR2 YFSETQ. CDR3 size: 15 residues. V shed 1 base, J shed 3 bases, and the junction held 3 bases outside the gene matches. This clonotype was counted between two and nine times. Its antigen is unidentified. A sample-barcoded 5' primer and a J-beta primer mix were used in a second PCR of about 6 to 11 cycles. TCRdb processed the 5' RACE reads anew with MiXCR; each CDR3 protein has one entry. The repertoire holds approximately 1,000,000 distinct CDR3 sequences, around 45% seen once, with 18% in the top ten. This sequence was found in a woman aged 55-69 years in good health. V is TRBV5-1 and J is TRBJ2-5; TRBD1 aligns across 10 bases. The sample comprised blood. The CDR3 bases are TGCGCCAGCAGCTTGATCGGGACAGGGGAAGAGACCCAGTACTTC. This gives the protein CASSLIGTGEETQYF.